This T cell receptor (beta chain) came from a study of metastatic and nonmetastatic thyroid tumors. Study summary: Malignant thyroid and benign thyroid patients provided blood and tumor or nodule tissue whose repertoires were compared. Regarding the study as a whole: The reported finding was significantly higher TCR beta diversity in malignant thyroid tumors relative to benign nodules, in blood and tumor.

This clone is labeled as medium-sized (0.01 to 0.1%). Its antigen is undetermined. Germline values: CDR1 MNHNS, CDR2 SASEGT. V was trimmed by 8 bases and J by 2 bases, leaving 16 bases between them. The CDR3 sequence is 14 residues long. With MiXCR, TCRdb reprocessed the PCR reads. The repertoire consists of several thousand clones, with over 12% occurring once and the leading ten covering more than 5.5%. None of the patients had undergone any treatment ahead of thyroid surgery. The V gene is TRBV6-1, the J gene TRBJ2-7, with D perhaps TRBD1 or TRBD2 (5 bases each). The sample taken for sequencing was blood. This TCR derives from a female donor with papillary thyroid cancer or a benign thyroid nodule (not recorded which). Some clones in this sample may be carry-over from other donors' samples. CDR3 loop: CASSTVSGPYEQYF. CDR3 coding DNA: TGTGCCAGCTCGACAGTCAGCGGTCCCTACGAGCAGTACTTC.